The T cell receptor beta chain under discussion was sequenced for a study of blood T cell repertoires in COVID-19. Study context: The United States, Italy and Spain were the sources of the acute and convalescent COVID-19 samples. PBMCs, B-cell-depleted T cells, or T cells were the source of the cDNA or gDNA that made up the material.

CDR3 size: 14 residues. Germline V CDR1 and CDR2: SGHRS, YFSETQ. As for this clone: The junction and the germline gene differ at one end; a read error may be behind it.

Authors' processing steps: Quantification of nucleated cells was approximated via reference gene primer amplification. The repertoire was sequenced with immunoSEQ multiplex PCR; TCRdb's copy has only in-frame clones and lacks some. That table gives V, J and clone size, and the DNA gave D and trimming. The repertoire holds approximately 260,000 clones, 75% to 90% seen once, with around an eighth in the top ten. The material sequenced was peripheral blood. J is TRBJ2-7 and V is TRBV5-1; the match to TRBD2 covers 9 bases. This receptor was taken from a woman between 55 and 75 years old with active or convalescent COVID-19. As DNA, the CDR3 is TGCGCCAGCAGTCCCGGGACTAGCTCCTCCGAGCAGTACTTC. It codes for CASSPGTSSSEQYF.